The 5 T cell receptor beta chains presented below share a single source sample, sequenced in a study of cytomegalovirus exposure and HLA in healthy donors. Primers included in the PCR were 60 Vbeta and 13 Jbeta primers. Method: immunoSEQ multiplex PCR; TCRdb's copy keeps in-frame clones and lacks some. Of about 92,000 clones in the sample, 69% are singletons; the top ten hold approximately 2.9%. Input material: PBMCs. These TCRs come from a man aged 50-60 years in good health and CMV-seronegative.

The chain carries TRBV9 and TRBJ2-2; TRBD2 aligns across 9 bases. V lost 4 bases to trimming and J lost 4 bases; unmatched junction nucleotides: 8. The CDR3 extends over 16 amino acids. CDR1 is SGDLS, CDR2 YYNGEE, per germline. CDR3 protein: CASSPRGSGSTGELFF. Here the CDR3 DNA reads TGTGCCAGCAGCCCCCGGGGTAGCGGGAGCACCGGGGAGCTGTTTTTT. Filled out from reference TRBV9 and TRBJ2-2, the complete variable domain reads DSGVTQTPKHLITATGQRVTLRCSPRSGDLSVYWYQQSLDQGLQFLIQYYNGEERAKGNILERFSAQQFPDLHSELNLSSLELGDSALYFCASSPRGSGSTGELFFGEGSRLTVL.

V gene TRBV20-1 combines with J gene TRBJ1-2; the D is unclear. Trimming took off 6 bases at V and 3 bases at J, with 8 bases between the two ends. The germline CDR1 and CDR2 sequences are DFQATT and SNEGSKA (reference sequence). The CDR3 length is 11 residues. CDR3 DNA sequence: TGCAGTGCCCTGAGGGACTATGGCTACACCTTC. Its protein product is CSALRDYGYTF.

This chain uses TRBV5-1 with TRBJ2-5; a possible D gene is TRBD1 (5 bases). The CDR3 runs to 14 residues. Germline V gene data show CDR1 as SGHRS and CDR2 as YFSETQ. V lost 2 bases and J lost 2, with 10 bases in between. As DNA, the CDR3 is TGCGCCAGCAGCTTACAAGACAGACAAGAGACCCAGTACTTC. This sequence encodes CASSLQDRQETQYF.

The gene calls are TRBV11-2 and TRBJ2-1; D ambiguous. Germline V lookup: CDR1 SGHAT, CDR2 FQNNGV. The V end was cut by 5 bases, the J end by 0 bases, with 11 bases between. This CDR3 region has 15 residues. The DNA of the CDR3 is TGTGCCAGCAGCCTACTTCGGAGCTCCTACAATGAGCAGTTCTTC. Its translation is CASSLLRSSYNEQFF.

This clone was seen once. The chain has TRBV9 and TRBJ1-2; D is unclear. The CDR3 covers 13 residues. The germline gives CDR1 SGDLS, CDR2 YYNGEE. Between the trimmed V and J ends, which lost 0 bases and 8 bases, there was a span of 11 bases. CDR3 nucleotides: TGTGCCAGCAGCGTAGGCTGGGGAGGAGGCTACACCTTC. Its translation: CASSVGWGGGYTF.